This TCR beta chain appears in the sequencing data of a study of blood T cell repertoires in COVID-19. Seattle cases were enrolled at active infection and followed longitudinally. Using immunoSEQ multiplex PCR, the repertoire was profiled, and TCRdb retains in-frame clones only, with some absent. The data contain 250,000 to 350,000 clones, 70% to 85% of them singletons. This sequence was found in a human donor with COVID-19, enrolled during active disease. The donor label of this sample is uncertain. Sequencing input: peripheral blood.

For the CDR3, the DNA is TGTGCCAGCAGCCACTCAGGGGCTTACTATGGCTACACCTTC. As protein: CASSHSGAYYGYTF. The J gene is TRBJ1-2, the V gene TRBV14, with D maybe TRBD1 (6 bases). In germline, CDR1 is SGHDN, CDR2 FVKESK. The CDR3 length is 14 residues. Trimming took off 3 bases at V and 3 bases at J, with 11 bases between the two ends.